Each of the 30 T cell receptor beta chains below was sequenced from the same sample in a study of shared clonotypes between healthy human individuals. Profiling relied on immunoSEQ multiplex PCR, and the TCRdb table lists in-frame clones only, not all of them. The table shows about 990,000 clones, with approximately 78% occurring only once. Sequenced: memory CD4+ T cells from PBMCs. As for subset: CD45RA-negative fraction. Source of these receptors: a man aged 18-30 years in good health. Some clones in this sample may be carry-over from other donors' samples.

The chain has TRBV18 and TRBJ1-3; tentative D call: TRBD1 (5 bases). This CDR3 comprises 15 residues. The ends were cut back, 3 bases at V and 0 bases at J, with 9 bases in the middle. CDR1 and CDR2 (germline): KGHSH, LQKENI. CDR3 in DNA: TGTGCCAGCTCACCCGGGGGGTCCTCTGGAAACACCATATATTTT. Its protein product is CASSPGGSSGNTIYF.

The chain links TRBV10-3 to TRBJ2-6; D remains unclear. Germline V gene lookup returns CDR1 ENHRY and CDR2 SYGVKD. This CDR3 comprises 16 residues. V gave up 0 bases and J gave up 0 bases, with 6 bases separating them. CDR3 DNA sequence: TGTGCCATCAGTGAGTCGTCTAACTCTGGGGCCAACGTCCTGACTTTC. This translates into CAISESSNSGANVLTF.

V usage is TRBV28 and J usage is TRBJ2-2, with a possible D match to TRBD2 (6 bases). CDR3 size: 15 residues. Germline V lookup: CDR1 MDHEN, CDR2 SYDVKM. V was pared by 3 bases and J by 3 bases, with 11 bases between. CDR3 nucleotide sequence: TGTGCCAGCAGTTTGGGAGGATCGGACACCGGGGAGCTGTTTTTT. Protein sequence: CASSLGGSDTGELFF.

The chain recombines TRBV6-1 with TRBJ1-5; 7 bases line up with TRBD1. The J segment lost 5 bases and the V segment lost 5 bases, leaving 3 bases of the junction unmatched. Germline V CDR1 and CDR2: MNHNS, SASEGT. This CDR3 is built from 13 residues. This CDR3 is CASSWTGHQPQHF. CDR3 coding DNA: TGTGCCAGCAGTTGGACAGGACATCAGCCCCAGCATTTT.

The CDR3 here is CAWTPWENSGNTIYF. The CDR3 nucleotides read TGTGCCTGGACCCCATGGGAAAACTCTGGAAACACCATATATTTT. J is TRBJ1-3 and V is TRBV30; D is uncertain. V was pared by 4 bases and J by 0 bases, with 13 bases between. The CDR3 spans 15 residues. In germline, CDR1 is GTSNPN, CDR2 SVGIG (reference sequence).

The chain carries TRBV28 and TRBJ1-1; 9 bases agree with TRBD1. This CDR3 region has 14 residues. The germline V gene has CDR1 MDHEN and CDR2 SYDVKM. J was trimmed by 9 bases and V by 8 bases; bases with no gene match: 13. As DNA, the CDR3 is TGTGCCAGCGCCACGGGACAGGGAGGCCTAAAAGCTTTCTTT. It codes for CASATGQGGLKAFF. The variable domain in full, with the rest retrieved from reference TRBV28 and TRBJ1-1, is DVKVTQSSRYLVKRTGEKVFLECVQDMDHENMFWYRQDPGLGLRLIYFSYDVKMKEKGDIPEGYSVSREKKERFSLILESASTNQTSMYLCASATGQGGLKAFFGQGTRLTVV.

This clone was observed at least ten times. The chain is built from TRBV14 and TRBJ2-1; 13 bases are shared with TRBD2. Germline-derived CDR1 and CDR2 are SGHDN and FVKESK. The V gene end was trimmed by 1 base and the J gene end by 0 bases; junction bases not matched to a gene: 12. The CDR3 is 21 residues long. CDR3 bases: TGTGCCAGCAGCCAAGCTACTAGCGGGAGGGCGATTTTAAGCTCCTACAATGAGCAGTTCTTC. As protein: CASSQATSGRAILSSYNEQFF.

On this clone: The sample holds other DNA sequences that translate to the same CDR3. The chain links TRBV18 to TRBJ2-7; 9 nucleotides align to TRBD1. Germline V gene sequence: CDR1 KGHSH, CDR2 LQKENI. The trim removed 5 bases at V and 2 bases at J, leaving 4 bases unmatched. The CDR3 has 14 amino acids. The chain's CDR3 is CASSEQGAPYEQYF. The CDR3 nucleotides read TGTGCCAGCTCAGAACAGGGGGCCCCCTACGAGCAGTACTTC.

The V gene is TRBV28, the J gene TRBJ1-4; weak D call: TRBD1 (5 bases). Looked up from germline, CDR1 is MDHEN and CDR2 is SYDVKM. The V gene lost 7 bases and the J gene lost 7 bases, with 13 bases spanning the gap. The CDR3 loop spans 13 amino acids. The CDR3 sequence is CASMAGGSEKLFF. The CDR3 DNA reads TGTGCCAGCATGGCGGGGGGGAGTGAAAAACTGTTTTTT.

Points on this clone: A far larger clone is a single base away, which makes a read error likely. The chain has TRBV14 and TRBJ2-3; 13 bases fit TRBD2. V lost 4 bases to trimming and J lost 0 bases; unmatched junction nucleotides: 1. There are 16 residues in the CDR3. Germline assignment: CDR1 SGHDN and CDR2 FVKESK. CDR3 sequence: CASSRGLAGSTDTQYF. DNA for the CDR3: TGTGCCAGCAGCCGGGGACTAGCGGGGAGCACAGATACGCAGTATTTT.

The V call is TRBV5-5, the J call TRBJ2-7; TRBD1 aligns across 7 bases. The germline gives CDR1 SGHKS, CDR2 YYEKEE (reference sequence). The CDR3 spans 13 residues. The V and J ends lost 4 bases and 6 bases, in that order; junction bases with no gene match: 7. CDR3 in DNA: TGTGCCAGCAGCCGAGAGACAGGGTCCGAGCAGTACTTC. Its translation is CASSRETGSEQYF.

This clone was counted a few times. The genes are TRBV27 and TRBJ2-3; D is perhaps TRBD1 (6 bases). Per germline, CDR1 MNHEY and CDR2 SMNVEV (reference sequence). The CDR3 totals 16 residues. Trimming left V 3 bases short and J 1 base short, with 14 bases between. The CDR3 DNA reads as TGTGCCAGCAGTTTGAGACGACAGGAGCGCACAGATACGCAGTATTTT. It translates to CASSLRRQERTDTQYF.

V gene TRBV9 combines with J gene TRBJ2-7; 7 bases align to TRBD2. The CDR3 contains 15 residues. Trimming took 4 bases from V and 3 from J; bases not matched to a gene: 10. The germline gives CDR1 SGDLS, CDR2 YYNGEE. The CDR3 DNA is TGTGCCAGCAGCCCCCCCGCGGGAGCCCTCTACGAGCAGTACTTC. Its protein product is CASSPPAGALYEQYF. Using reference TRBV9 and TRBJ2-7 for the parts outside the CDR3, the full variable domain is DSGVTQTPKHLITATGQRVTLRCSPRSGDLSVYWYQQSLDQGLQFLIQYYNGEERAKGNILERFSAQQFPDLHSELNLSSLELGDSALYFCASSPPAGALYEQYFGPGTRLTVT.

V is TRBV5-4 and J is TRBJ2-1, with 7 bases aligning to TRBD2. The trim removed 0 bases at V and 6 bases at J, leaving 9 bases unmatched. CDR1 SGHNT and CDR2 YYREEE come from the germline V gene (reference sequence). This CDR3 contains 16 residues. For the CDR3, the DNA is TGTGCCAGCAGCTTGGGAGGCGGGAGTTTAGGCAATGAGCAGTTCTTC. Translating gives CASSLGGGSLGNEQFF.

In this sample, this clone turned up a few times. Additional DNA sequences in this sample encode the identical CDR3. V gene TRBV5-1 combines with J gene TRBJ1-4; possibly TRBD1 for D (5 bases). Trimming cost V 0 bases and J 0 bases, with 6 bases left between them. Germline V gives CDR1 SGHRS, CDR2 YFSETQ. The length of the CDR3 is 15 residues. The CDR3 nucleotides read TGCGCCAGCAGCTTGGGACAGACAACTAATGAAAAACTGTTTTTT. Translated: CASSLGQTTNEKLFF.

Concerning this clone: With a much larger clone just one base away, this may be a read error. The same CDR3 can be traced to other DNA sequences in this sample. V and J are TRBV18 and TRBJ2-2; D unclear. Trimming took 3 bases from V and 3 from J, leaving 2 bases between them. CDR1 and CDR2 (germline): KGHSH, LQKENI. The CDR3 totals 12 residues. The CDR3 loop reads CASSPYTGELFF. The CDR3 coding sequence is TGTGCCAGCTCACCCTACACCGGGGAGCTGTTTTTT.

J is TRBJ1-1 and V is TRBV5-4; 7 bases fit TRBD1. The CDR3 has 13 amino acids. Looked up from germline, CDR1 is SGHNT and CDR2 is YYREEE (reference sequence). With 4 bases clipped from V and 4 bases from J, the junction kept 4 bases outside the gene matches. CDR3 protein: CASSPGGFTEAFF. The DNA for the CDR3 is TGTGCCAGCAGCCCAGGGGGGTTCACTGAAGCTTTCTTT.

The CDR3: CASNREGLNTEAFF. The CDR3 DNA follows: TGTGCCAGTAACCGGGAAGGGCTCAACACTGAAGCTTTCTTT. The chain is built from TRBV19 and TRBJ1-1; D unclear. V lost 7 bases and J 2 bases, leaving 14 bases between the germline ends. CDR1 LNHDA and CDR2 SQIVND come from the germline V gene (reference sequence). The CDR3 consists of 14 residues.

The chain is built from TRBV9 and TRBJ2-3, with D possibly matching TRBD2 (5 bases). The CDR3 is 15 amino acids. Per the germline V gene, CDR1 is SGDLS and CDR2 is YYNGEE. V lost 4 bases, J lost 0 bases, and 12 bases lay in between. The CDR3 DNA sequence: TGTGCCAGCAGCCCGAGTGGAGGCAGCACAGATACGCAGTATTTT. Translating gives CASSPSGGSTDTQYF. Full variable domain (outside the CDR3, taken from reference TRBV9 and TRBJ2-3): DSGVTQTPKHLITATGQRVTLRCSPRSGDLSVYWYQQSLDQGLQFLIQYYNGEERAKGNILERFSAQQFPDLHSELNLSSLELGDSALYFCASSPSGGSTDTQYFGPGTRLTVL.

The rearrangement joins TRBV5-6 to TRBJ2-7; D assignment may be TRBD1 or TRBD2 (6 bases each). The CDR3 contains 13 residues. Germline assignment: CDR1 SGHDT and CDR2 YYEEEE. The V end was cut by 0 bases, the J end by 7 bases, with 11 bases between. The CDR3 sequence is CASSLVGGREQYF. CDR3 bases: TGTGCCAGCAGCTTGGTAGGGGGGCGGGAGCAGTACTTC.

The chain recombines TRBV6-5 with TRBJ2-5; 8 bases line up with TRBD2. Germline-derived CDR1 and CDR2 are MNHEY and SVGAGI. This CDR3 contains 14 residues. The junction had 3 bases not matched to a gene; V was cut back by 2 bases and J by 4 bases. CDR3 in DNA: TGTGCCAGCAGTTACACAACTAGCGGAGAGACCCAGTACTTC. Translating gives CASSYTTSGETQYF.

With respect to this clone: A read error is the likely source, as a far larger clone sits one nucleotide away. V gene TRBV11-3 combines with J gene TRBJ2-7; 12 bases match TRBD1. The V gene's germline CDR1 is SGHNT and CDR2 YENEEA. J lost 6 bases, V lost 4 bases, and 4 bases had no gene match. The CDR3 length is 14 residues. CDR3 DNA sequence: TGTGCCAGCAGCTCCGGGACAGGGGGCTTCGAGCAGTACTTC. Translating gives CASSSGTGGFEQYF. The whole variable domain, filled in from reference TRBV11-3 and TRBJ2-7, reads EAGVVQSPRYKIIEKKQPVAFWCNPISGHNTLYWYLQNLGQGPELLIRYENEEAVDDSQLPKDRFSAERLKGVDSTLKIQPAELGDSAVYLCASSSGTGGFEQYFGPGTRLTVT.

The gene calls are TRBV11-2 and TRBJ2-5; D gene uncertain. Trimming took 1 base from V and 7 from J, leaving 10 bases between them. CDR1 is SGHAT, CDR2 FQNNGV, per germline. This CDR3 contains 13 residues. The CDR3: CASSLAPSGTQYF. For the CDR3, the DNA is TGTGCCAGCAGCTTAGCACCCTCGGGGACCCAGTACTTC.

The V gene is TRBV2, the J gene TRBJ2-1; 12 positions agree with TRBD2. This CDR3 is 14 amino acids long. Trimming cost V 8 bases and J 7 bases; bases outside gene matches: 6. Germline CDR1 SNHLY, CDR2 FYNNEI. The CDR3 here is CASAASGRDNEQFF. The CDR3 coding sequence is TGTGCCAGCGCAGCTAGCGGGAGGGATAATGAGCAGTTCTTC. Complete variable domain (other parts from reference TRBV2 and TRBJ2-1): EPEVTQTPSHQVTQMGQEVILRCVPISNHLYFYWYRQILGQKVEFLVSFYNNEISEKSEIFDDQFSVERPDGSNFTLKIRSTKLEDSAMYFCASAASGRDNEQFFGPGTRLTVL.

This clone was seen just once. The V and J genes are TRBV9 and TRBJ2-7, with a possible D match to TRBD2 (5 bases). V lost 3 bases and J lost 6, with 22 bases in between. In germline, CDR1 is SGDLS, CDR2 YYNGEE. The CDR3 extends over 16 amino acids. CDR3 sequence: CASSAWGAAPRGEQYF. CDR3 bases: TGTGCCAGCAGCGCGTGGGGAGCCGCGCCCCGCGGCGAGCAGTACTTC.

This clone appeared a few times. The chain uses TRBV11-2 and TRBJ1-1; 11 nucleotides agree with TRBD1. Germline loops: CDR1 SGHAT, CDR2 FQNNGV. The length of the CDR3 is 14 residues. V lost 5 bases and J lost 4; bases outside the gene matches: 3. The CDR3 nucleotides read TGTGCCAGCAGCCATGGGACAGGGGGCACTGAAGCTTTCTTT. Its protein is CASSHGTGGTEAFF.

This clone was recorded a few times. This chain connects TRBV30 to TRBJ2-7, with a possible D match to TRBD2 (6 bases). This CDR3 comprises 14 residues. Germline lookup yields CDR1 GTSNPN and CDR2 SVGIG (reference sequence). V was trimmed by 0 bases and J by 2 bases, leaving 11 bases between them. The CDR3 nucleotides are TGTGCCTGGAGTGTCAAGGGAGGCACCTACGAGCAGTACTTC. Translated, it gives CAWSVKGGTYEQYF.

The gene calls are TRBV15 and TRBJ2-7; a weak D match, TRBD2 (7 bases). Per the germline V gene, CDR1 is LNHNV and CDR2 is YYDKDF (reference sequence). V gave up 5 bases and J gave up 0 bases, with 23 bases separating them. The CDR3 covers 18 residues. The CDR3 nucleotides are TGTGCCACCAGCGGGGGGGCAGGGCCGAGGGTTAGCTCCTACGAGCAGTACTTC. It codes for CATSGGAGPRVSSYEQYF.

This chain joins TRBV5-1 and TRBJ1-2; 10 nucleotides agree with TRBD1. V was pared by 0 bases and J by 3 bases, with 5 bases of the junction left unmatched. The CDR3 has 16 amino acids. Germline V gene data show CDR1 as SGHRS and CDR2 as YFSETQ. The CDR3 DNA reads as TGCGCCAGCAGCTTGGCCCATGGACAGGGGGACTATGGCTACACCTTC. Its translation is CASSLAHGQGDYGYTF.

This clone was detected only once. The chain uses TRBV7-9 and TRBJ2-7; 12 bases are shared with TRBD2. Germline-derived CDR1 and CDR2 are SEHNR and FQNEAQ (reference sequence). V shed 3 bases, J shed 0 bases, and the junction held 9 bases outside the gene matches. The CDR3 runs 18 residues. The CDR3, as DNA: TGTGCCAGCAGCTTGACCCGTGTGACTAGCGGGAGCTCCTACGAGCAGTACTTC. It yields the protein CASSLTRVTSGSSYEQYF. Variable domain in full (rest from reference TRBV7-9 and TRBJ2-7): DTGVSQNPRHKITKRGQNVTFRCDPISEHNRLYWYRQTLGQGPEFLTYFQNEAQLEKSRLLSDRFSAERPKGSFSTLEIQRTEQGDSAMYLCASSLTRVTSGSSYEQYFGPGTRLTVT.